Sequencing of this TCR beta chain was carried out in a study of CD8 T cells in ankylosing spondylitis. Points on this clonotype: The target antigen is unknown.

CDR3 length: 12 amino acids. V was pared by 4 bases and J by 5 bases, with 9 bases between. Germline CDR1 and CDR2: SGHDT and YYEEEE. Findings and caveats of the study: Roughly 8 highly homologous variants made up a TCR beta motif that seemed to typify ankylosing spondylitis blood. Matched ankylosing spondylitis synovial fluid reportedly contained a significantly enriched population of disease-linked clones. Some motif variants were previously reported in reactive arthritis synovial fluid and blood.

For TCR beta, libraries came from quantitative 5'-RACE with molecular barcodes. TCRdb independently ran MiXCR on the 5' RACE reads; one entry per CDR3 protein. This sample has almost 400,000 distinct CDR3 sequences, with 20% to 25% found just once. The source is a male donor with ankylosing spondylitis. The chain has TRBV5-6 and TRBJ2-5; no reliable D call. Specimen: blood, either unsorted or a sorted T cell fraction (not recorded which). The DNA of the CDR3 is TGTGCCAGCAGCCGTAGTAGCGAGACCCAGTACTTC. Translation gives CASSRSSETQYF. Looking up the rest from reference TRBV5-6 and TRBJ2-5 gives the full variable domain: DAGVTQSPTHLIKTRGQQVTLRCSPKSGHDTVSWYQQALGQGPQFIFQYYEEEERQRGNFPDRFSGHQFPNYSSELNVNALLLGDSALYLCASSRSSETQYFGPGTRLLVL.